These 13 T cell receptor beta chains originate from one sample sequenced in a study of T cell responses to AZD1222 COVID-19 vaccine. Generated by immunoSEQ multiplex PCR, the TCRdb table keeps only in-frame clones and is missing some. The sample lists some 150,000 clones; roughly 90% were seen once. The source material was peripheral blood, sampled on day 0 of AZD1222 vaccination. The source is an adult in good health.

The gene calls are TRBV27 and TRBJ2-7; D gene uncertain. The germline V gene encodes CDR1 MNHEY and CDR2 SMNVEV (reference sequence). This CDR3 is 12 amino acids long. V was clipped by 4 bases and J by 1 base, with 5 bases between them. The CDR3 region has the DNA TGTGCCAGCAGTTCGTCTTCCTACGAGCAGTACTTC. It codes for CASSSSSYEQYF.

This chain joins TRBV9 and TRBJ2-3; no firm D call. This CDR3 comprises 15 residues. The V end lost 2 bases, the J end lost 6 bases, and 16 bases lay between the germline ends. Germline loops: CDR1 SGDLS, CDR2 YYNGEE. CDR3 sequence reads: CASSVDSGLADTQYF. Here the CDR3 DNA reads TGTGCCAGCAGCGTCGACTCTGGGCTTGCGGATACGCAGTATTTT. The complete variable domain, with remaining parts taken from reference TRBV9 and TRBJ2-3, reads DSGVTQTPKHLITATGQRVTLRCSPRSGDLSVYWYQQSLDQGLQFLIQYYNGEERAKGNILERFSAQQFPDLHSELNLSSLELGDSALYFCASSVDSGLADTQYFGPGTRLTVL.

The chain couples TRBV4-1 to TRBJ2-1; 10 bases are a match to TRBD2. The V gene end was trimmed by 6 bases and the J gene end by 8 bases; junction bases not matched to a gene: 10. Germline V gene data show CDR1 as MGHRA and CDR2 as YSYEKL. The CDR3 has 15 amino acids. The CDR3 coding sequence is TGCGCCAGCAGATCACTAGCGGGACAATTGGATGAGCAGTTCTTC. Encoded protein: CASRSLAGQLDEQFF.

The chain combines TRBV7-2 with TRBJ2-3; D might be TRBD2 (6 bases). Between the trimmed V and J ends, which lost 8 bases and 0 bases, there was a span of 15 bases. Germline-derived CDR1 and CDR2 are SGHTA and FQGNSA. The CDR3 length is 15 residues. CDR3 in amino acids: CASALGGASTDTQYF. For the CDR3, the DNA is TGTGCCAGCGCGCTGGGGGGAGCTAGCACAGATACGCAGTATTTT.

This chain uses TRBV3-1 (or the pseudogene TRBV3-2) with TRBJ1-5; D not resolved. The CDR3 runs to 14 residues. Germline CDR1 is LGHDT and CDR2 is YNNKEL (reference sequence). The germline V and J ends were trimmed by 1 base and 10 bases, with 14 bases remaining between them. The CDR3 sequence is CASSQVSGRAPQHF. Here the CDR3 DNA reads TGTGCCAGCAGCCAAGTTTCCGGGAGGGCTCCCCAGCATTTT.

The genes are TRBV9 and TRBJ1-2, with 8 bases fitting TRBD1. The ends lost 0 bases at V and 4 bases at J; junction bases unmatched: 5. The germline V gene encodes CDR1 SGDLS and CDR2 YYNGEE. The CDR3 sequence is 15 residues long. The CDR3 loop reads CASSVGTGGSYGYTF. The CDR3 DNA follows: TGTGCCAGCAGCGTAGGAACAGGGGGATCCTATGGCTACACCTTC.

This clone is a singleton in its sample. V and J are TRBV5-1 and TRBJ2-7; TRBD1 is a possible D gene (6 bases). Germline assignment: CDR1 SGHRS and CDR2 YFSETQ. The CDR3 has 15 residues. V dropped 5 bases and J dropped 6 bases, with 21 bases sitting between them. CDR3 DNA: TGCGCCAGCAGGATGGACAGTTTAAACCAACCCGAGCAGTACTTC. It encodes CASRMDSLNQPEQYF.

The chain recombines TRBV19 with TRBJ2-2; no reliable D call. The V end lost 2 bases, the J end lost 6 bases, and 4 bases lay between the germline ends. CDR3 length equals 12 residues. From germline, CDR1 is LNHDA and CDR2 SQIVND (reference sequence). CDR3 in DNA: TGTGCCAGTAGTATATTGGCCGGGGAGCTGTTTTTT. Protein: CASSILAGELFF.

The chain uses TRBV2 and TRBJ2-5, with 10 nucleotides matching TRBD1. Germline CDR1 is SNHLY and CDR2 is FYNNEI. V shed 4 bases and J 4 bases; nucleotides not matched to a gene: 3. The CDR3 runs 14 residues. This chain's CDR3 is CASSGTGGGETQYF. CDR3 DNA: TGTGCCAGCAGTGGGACAGGGGGAGGAGAGACCCAGTACTTC.

This clone was seen once. The CDR3, as DNA: TGTGCCAGCAGGGGACAGAACACAGATACGCAGTATTTT. Translated, it gives CASRGQNTDTQYF. The J gene is TRBJ2-3, the V gene TRBV12-3 or TRBV12-4, with 7 bases fitting TRBD1. The CDR3 consists of 13 residues. V was clipped by 6 bases and J by 2 bases; unmatched bases: 2.

The chain is built from TRBV18 and TRBJ1-1, with 11 bases that match TRBD1. After removal of 6 bases from V and 4 bases from J, the junction contained 4 bases not matched to a gene. CDR3 length: 14 amino acids. CDR1 KGHSH and CDR2 LQKENI come from the germline V gene. The CDR3 DNA follows: TGTGCCAGCTCCCCGGGACAGGGGGTCACTGAAGCTTTCTTT. This codes for CASSPGQGVTEAFF. Using reference TRBV18 and TRBJ1-1 for the parts outside the CDR3, the full variable domain is NAGVMQNPRHLVRRRGQEARLRCSPMKGHSHVYWYRQLPEEGLKFMVYLQKENIIDESGMPKERFSAEFPKEGPSILRIQQVVRGDSAAYFCASSPGQGVTEAFFGQGTRLTVV.

This clone has just one count. This chain joins TRBV12-3 or TRBV12-4 and TRBJ2-7; 7 positions match TRBD1. The CDR3 length is 13 residues. V shed 6 bases, J shed 0 bases, and the junction held 2 bases outside the gene matches. This CDR3 reads CASRTGISYEQYF. The CDR3 bases are TGTGCCAGCAGGACAGGGATCTCCTACGAGCAGTACTTC.

The chain carries TRBV7-2 and TRBJ2-4, with D hard to call. Germline CDR1 is SGHTA and CDR2 is FQGNSA. V lost 5 bases, J lost 0 bases, and 17 bases lay in between. This CDR3 has 17 amino acids. CDR3 DNA: TGTGCCAGCAGCCTCGGGCCCGGTAGGGCAGCCAAAAACATTCAGTACTTC. This encodes CASSLGPGRAAKNIQYF.